This T cell receptor (beta chain) was retrieved from a study of blood T cell repertoires in COVID-19. Here immunoSEQ multiplex PCR was the method, and the copy in TCRdb shows in-frame clones only, minus some. Here the sample spans about 150,000 clones, about 83% being singletons. Deletions cut 5 bases from V and 0 bases from J, with 7 bases between. CDR3 length: 13 amino acids. Germline V lookup: CDR1 PRHDT, CDR2 FYEKMQ (reference sequence). The table lists this clone with a count of one. The TCR originated in a woman between 65 and 79 years old who had recovered from COVID-19. V is TRBV13 and J is TRBJ1-1; no clear D. The sequenced sample consisted of peripheral blood. The CDR3 sequence is CASSLDLNTEAFF. CDR3 DNA: TGTGCCAGCAGCCTCGACTTGAACACTGAAGCTTTCTTT.